Here is one T cell receptor beta chain with its context. Its antigen remains unidentified. No base-level quality is on record; no much larger clone is a single base apart. The sample belongs to a study of cytomegalovirus exposure and HLA in healthy donors (dated by TCRdb to between 2016 and 2019). Regarding the study in general: An earlier analysis of approximately 600 of the donors reported more than 250 Gb of sequence data and around 120 million unique TCR beta sequences from some 180 million T cells. An early release that covered 640 HLA-typed donors contained approximately 300 gigabases of sequencing data and tens of millions of unique TCR sequences. Among the roughly 400 genotyped donors, approximately 76% belonged to the genetic ancestry cluster associated with self-reported Caucasian donors. The study aimed to test whether cataloging public T cell receptors could reveal signatures of past pathogen exposure. The study used immunosequencing to profile the T cell repertoires of approximately 630 subjects and linked those repertoires to cytomegalovirus serostatus. In addition to the first cohort of roughly 670 subjects, a separate validation cohort of 120 different subjects was used. The study combined high-throughput TCR immunosequencing, statistical association of individual TCRs with disease status, and machine learning to predict cytomegalovirus infection status. A later analysis re-examined previously published TCR beta repertoires from several hundred donors and added high-resolution HLA genotyping to investigate patterns of TCR occurrence. Rather than using new phenotypic data, the later analysis identified candidate immune exposures from TCR beta sequences and from how often those sequences occurred across donors. In an earlier analysis of 500 to 650 of the donors, high-throughput TCR beta sequencing was used to judge whether each TCR beta V gene segment behaved as functional or pseudogenic. Alongside the repertoire data, information on donor age, sex, ethnicity and CMV serostatus was compiled. A later genetic analysis used genome-wide SNP genotypes for about 65% of the 666 donors, treating that subset as a discovery cohort. Every repertoire in the discovery cohort had been generated on one and the same sequencing platform. HLA typing included class I and class II loci at four-digit resolution. Typing coverage varied by locus: about 620-630 donors for A, B, C, DRB1 and DQB1; roughly 510 for DQA1; 600 to 610 for DPA1; approximately 470 for DPB1. A few DR-DQ haplotypes were treated as single units for association and clustering because of strong linkage in the cohort. On average, around 240,000 unique TCR beta nucleotide sequences were sequenced per donor among about 400 genotyped donors of the cohort, with roughly 18% of those sequences being non-productive. The research as a whole found: The only immune exposure information available for the cohort was CMV serostatus. Most TCR sequences were seen in very few donors, while some public TCRs were found in many individuals. A further reported finding was that TCR beta sequences accurately predicted the HLA-A and HLA-B alleles for most subjects in the first cohort. Correlated functional status among segregating V segments might be attributable to linkage disequilibrium, but an unknown experimental factor could not be ruled out. The classifier was reported to diagnose cytomegalovirus status with high specificity and sensitivity in both the original cohort and the validation cohort. A later analysis found that most CMV-associated TCR beta chains appeared HLA-restricted, with HLA associations seemingly driven largely by CMV exposure. According to the authors, the approach could potentially be generalized to other disease states and immunological phenotypes. In vitro tests confirmed that a few of the cytomegalovirus-associated TCR beta chains recognize cytomegalovirus antigens. A later analysis found that TCR association rates varied across HLA loci, with DRB1 alleles showing the most associated TCRs and HLA-C alleles the fewest. The study listed over 150 TCR beta chains as associated with cytomegalovirus. In a later genetic analysis, fewer N-insertions in productive TCRs were reported among donors in an Asian-associated ancestry cluster than the approximately 710-donor mean. An association between a missense DCLRE1C variant and V-gene and J-gene trimming of TCR beta chains was found in a later genetic analysis and replicated in an independent cohort. Sequencing depth was assumed to be roughly uniform across donors in the presence/absence analyses, though that assumption may not hold. Because HLA typing was unavailable for some donors at each locus, only the typed subset was used in association tests. In a later analysis, HLA-associated TCR beta chains showed more clonal expansion and lower generation probabilities than non-associated chains that were equally common. About 17 rarely observed V segments, including chromosome 9 orphons, were excluded from the earlier analysis of some 590 of the donors because counts were too low. When HLA alleles, especially DR and DQ, strongly co-occurred, attributing TCR associations to individual alleles was difficult. This cohort had only TCR beta chains sequenced, and the lack of alpha or paired-chain data limited which features could be detected. In a later analysis, 15,000 to 20,000 TCR beta sequences were associated with specific HLA alleles at a false discovery rate of 0.05. In an earlier analysis of roughly 560 of the donors, most TCR beta V segments were observed in productive rearrangements about 87% or about 30% of the time, broadly matching IMGT annotations. Because the 87-base-pair reads could not distinguish some IMGT-functional V segments, including TRBV6-2 and TRBV6-3, those segments were excluded. A group of highly shared sequence variants was considered likely to be a technical artifact of the sequencing pipeline. A later analysis reported that several top co-occurrence clusters appeared linked to parvovirus B19, influenza, CMV and Epstein-Barr virus.

The CDR3, cysteine through phenylalanine, is 16 amino acids long. The read is trimmed to its CDR3 DNA, 48 bases read in frame from base 1. Per the germline V gene (reference sequence), LNHDA is the CDR1 and SQIVND is the CDR2. V is shortened by 7 bases, J by 0 bases, and the region joining them spans 18 bases. The library was generated by the immunoSEQ multiplex PCR assay. For the multiplex PCR, a mixture combining 60 forward primers for TCR Vbeta segments and 13 reverse primers for TCR Jbeta segments was used. The CDR3 region of rearranged TCR beta genes was amplified from genomic DNA by a multiplex PCR assay. The amplified TCR beta libraries were sequenced on the Illumina HiSeq System as 87-base-pair reads. From the authors' description of their analysis: A later analysis tallied tens of millions of unique TCR beta chains across the approximately 670 repertoires, and some 12 million of those chains were shared by two or more donors. Raw reads were error-corrected and collapsed into unique sequences by a nearest-neighbor algorithm in which closely related sequences were merged to remove PCR and sequencing errors. To assign V, D and J gene segments, CDR3 sequences were aligned to IMGT reference sequences. For a sequence to be retained, a match of at least six nucleotides was required to both a V gene segment and a J gene segment. A rearrangement was called productive if the CDR3 had no stop codons and remained in frame with V and J, and every other rearrangement was called non-productive. Following IMGT convention, CDR3 was defined as the stretch from the second conserved V-encoded cysteine to the conserved J-encoded phenylalanine. The earlier analysis of about 530 of the donors excluded any sequence lacking an unambiguous match to a single V gene segment. In an earlier analysis of 587 of the donors, a V segment was called functional when productive rearrangements were above 56.7%, and segregating when the standard deviation between donors exceeded 5%. A statistical classification framework was built to diagnose cytomegalovirus status from the catalog of TCR beta chain sequences. In a later analysis, TCR nucleotide sequences were compared against IMGT/GENE-DB human TR gene sequences so that V and J genes could be assigned. A later analysis assigned CDR3 sequences and most-parsimonious VDJ recombination scenarios with the TCRdist pipeline. In a later analysis, each TCR beta chain was defined by its CDR3 amino acid sequence together with its V-gene family, and reads without a unique V-gene family were excluded. To address suspected cross-contamination and a sequencing artifact, a later analysis removed 592 highly shared, low-generation-probability nucleotide sequences. For each public chain, a later analysis derived a clonal expansion index from normalized ranks of inferred template counts within each repertoire. A later analysis computed generation probabilities with a VDJ recombination model fitted to out-of-frame rearrangements, and checked the results against IGoR. In a later analysis, hypergeometric tests were used to score TCR-TCR, TCR-HLA and TCR-CMV co-occurrence, with a repertoire-size bias correction applied to TCR pairs. False discovery rates were estimated in a later analysis by permuting HLA or CMV assignments 20 times. In a later analysis, co-occurring TCRs were grouped with DBSCAN, and TCRdist sequence similarity was added when clustering was performed within HLA-allele-positive subsets. Co-occurrence clustering excluded repertoires with fewer than 30,000 or more than 120,000 public chains, plus five with anomalous nucleotide sharing. The clones in this table, taken by TCRdb from immuneACCESS, are in-frame only. Not every clone is retained; where verified, under half of the shortfall comes from an unresolved V gene, and the cause of the rest is unknown. D and trimming come from the DNA, and the V and J calls and clone size come from that table. This sample holds 200,000 or so clones; around 83% were observed only once. Clones ranked in the top ten supply about 3% of the sample.

The cohort consisted of 650 to 700 healthy bone marrow donors. At the time of sampling, every cohort member was nominally healthy, though immune exposures that went unrecorded were likely present. The donor was CMV seronegative and belonged to the group of under 400 seronegative cohort members. Each donor provided a peripheral blood sample, and peripheral blood mononuclear cells were used for TCR beta sequencing. The Qiagen DNeasy Blood Extraction Kit was used to extract genomic DNA from the blood cell samples. The sequence joins TRBV19 to TRBJ1-1; TRBD1 is possibly the D segment (6 matching bases). The sample comprised PBMCs. This TCR was sampled from a woman in her forties in good health and CMV-seronegative. The bases are TGTGCCAGTATCCAGGGGAACATTCTCATGAACACTGAAGCTTTCTTT. Translation gives CASIQGNILMNTEAFF.